The clone carrying this TCR beta chain was found a few times. Its antigen remains unknown. This sample was taken from a study of identical twins. General observations from the study: Excess sharing between twins was weaker in beta out-of-frame sequences. Abundant cord blood beta clonotypes carried fewer insertions; memory repertoires showed none.

TCRdb itself ran the 5' RACE reads through MiXCR, one entry per CDR3 protein. The table lists under 300,000 distinct CDR3 sequences, roughly 13% of them singletons. With 3 bases removed from V and 5 bases from J, the gap between germline ends came to 17 bases. Germline CDR1 and CDR2: KGHSH and LQKENI. The CDR3 has 15 residues. These data were also filed under a second study, of yellow fever vaccine responses in identical twins.

This TCR was sampled from a woman under 30 in good health. Sequencing input: memory (CD45RO+) T cells sorted from blood. V usage is TRBV18 and J usage is TRBJ2-7; D tentatively fits TRBD1 or TRBD2 (6 bases each). CDR3 amino acids: CASSPDHGGGDEQYF. The CDR3 DNA is TGTGCCAGCTCACCCGACCACGGGGGCGGGGACGAGCAGTACTTC.